The T cell receptor (beta chain) under discussion was sequenced for a study of cytomegalovirus exposure and HLA in healthy donors. The PCR ran on 60 Vbeta and 13 Jbeta primers. Methods used by the authors: An analysis that came later counted some 81 million unique TCR beta chains, approximately 10 million shared. Repertoires were generated with immunoSEQ multiplex PCR, while TCRdb's copy carries only in-frame clones and drops some. The DNA gave D and trimming, while V, J and clone size come from that table. The sample lists over 90,000 clones, roughly 80% occurring once. This clone was picked up a small number of times. The antigen remains undetermined. General study points: TCR association rates varied by HLA locus in a later analysis, with DRB1 highest and HLA-C lowest. Specific recognition of CMV antigens was confirmed in vitro for a few chains (all CMV-associated).

This TCR was recovered from a middle-aged man in good health and CMV-seronegative. The material sequenced was PBMCs.

The CDR3 bases are TGTGCCAGCAGGACAGGGGGCGGCTATGGCTACACCTTC. Translated, it gives CASRTGGGYGYTF. The gene calls are TRBV6-5 and TRBJ1-2; 10 bases align to TRBD1. This CDR3 contains 13 residues. Germline lookup yields CDR1 MNHEY and CDR2 SVGAGI. V dropped 6 bases and J dropped 4; count of bases not matched to a gene: 2.